These 23 T cell receptor beta chains share one sample of origin, sequenced in a study of blood T cells in healthy people across ages. A second about 6 to 12 cycle PCR used barcoded and J-beta primers. TCRdb fed the 5' RACE reads into MiXCR, producing one record per CDR3 protein. The sample carries around 690,000 distinct CDR3 sequences, approximately 59% recorded once. The material sequenced was blood. The receptors were sampled from a man between 60 and 75 years old in good health.

The J gene is TRBJ2-5, the V gene TRBV20-1, with TRBD1 identical over 8 bases. TRBJ2-7 matches the DNA end more closely, so the J call is doubtful. CDR1 is DFQATT, CDR2 SNEGSKA, per germline (reference sequence). The CDR3 is 16 amino acids. This CDR3 is CSARGWSGGLRDEQYF. CDR3 DNA: TGCAGTGCTAGGGGCTGGTCAGGGGGCCTTCGGGACGAGCAGTACTTC.

This chain links TRBV25-1 with TRBJ2-7, with 7 bases matching TRBD2. CDR1 is MGHDK and CDR2 is SYGVNS in the germline V gene. With 5 bases clipped from V and 4 bases from J, the junction kept 14 bases outside the gene matches. The CDR3 loop spans 16 amino acids. The CDR3 DNA follows: TGTGCCAGCAGTCGGGAGGCCCCTCAAGTTGGATACGAGCAGTACTTC. It codes for CASSREAPQVGYEQYF.

The chain employs TRBV6-2 or TRBV6-3 and TRBJ2-7, with D possibly TRBD2 on 6 matching bases. V was cut by 6 bases and J by 0 bases, with 15 bases left in between. CDR1 MNHEY and CDR2 SVGEGT come from the germline V gene. The CDR3 covers 15 residues. In DNA, the CDR3 is TGTGCCAGCAGAATACCGGGGGATTCCTCCTACGAGCAGTACTTC. Protein: CASRIPGDSSYEQYF.

The chain is built from TRBV27 and TRBJ2-3, with 8 bases fitting TRBD2. The CDR3 is made up of 15 amino acids. The germline CDR1 and CDR2 sequences are MNHEY and SMNVEV (reference sequence). With 5 bases clipped from V and 8 bases from J, the junction kept 12 bases outside the gene matches. In DNA form, the CDR3 reads TGTGCCAGCAGTCGGCGGCCGGCGGGGGGAGGTACGCAGTATTTT. The encoded protein is CASSRRPAGGGTQYF.

The chain employs TRBV10-3 and TRBJ1-2, with D perhaps matching TRBD1 (6 bases). The CDR3 consists of 14 residues. Germline CDR1 ENHRY, CDR2 SYGVKD. Trimming pared 8 bases from V and 3 bases from J, leaving 16 bases between. The CDR3 coding sequence is TGTGCCATCGCTCGGGACAACGTAGACTATGGCTACACCTTC. Protein product: CAIARDNVDYGYTF.

The chain uses TRBV3-1 and TRBJ2-7; TRBD2 matches at 7 bases. The better agreement between TRBJ2-1 and the DNA end casts doubt on the J call. Germline V gene data show CDR1 as LGHDT and CDR2 as YNNKEL (reference sequence). This CDR3 spans 14 amino acids. Here the CDR3 reads CASSPRGLDNEQFF. The CDR3 coding sequence is TGTGCCAGCAGCCCGCGGGGGTTAGACAATGAGCAGTTCTTC.

The chain employs TRBV6-1 and TRBJ2-1; TRBD2 aligns across 11 bases. The CDR3 consists of 16 residues. Germline V gene lookup returns CDR1 MNHNS and CDR2 SASEGT. V lost 7 bases and J lost 7; bases outside the gene matches: 12. The CDR3 DNA is TGTGCCAGCATGTTGATGGCTAGCGGGGGGTATAATGAGCAGTTCTTC. This codes for CASMLMASGGYNEQFF.

V is TRBV28 and J is TRBJ1-2, with 8 bases that match TRBD1. V trimming: 1 base; J trimming: 4 bases; junction bases outside the gene matches: 8. The CDR3 is 16 amino acids. CDR1 MDHEN and CDR2 SYDVKM come from the germline V gene. Here the CDR3 reads CASSLSRQGSFYGYTF. The CDR3 nucleotides are TGTGCCAGCAGTTTATCCCGACAGGGGAGCTTCTATGGCTACACCTTC.

The chain employs TRBV10-3 and TRBJ1-1; no reliable D call. Trimming pared 0 bases from V and 7 bases from J, leaving 12 bases between. The CDR3 consists of 14 residues. Germline CDR1 reads ENHRY; CDR2 reads SYGVKD. This chain's CDR3 is CAISESVGVGEAFF. For the CDR3, the DNA is TGTGCCATCAGTGAGTCCGTCGGGGTGGGTGAAGCTTTCTTT.

J is TRBJ2-1 and V is TRBV10-3; 8 nucleotides align to TRBD2. The CDR3 totals 13 residues. CDR1 is ENHRY, CDR2 SYGVKD, per germline. V was clipped by 4 bases and J by 8 bases; unmatched bases: 4. The CDR3: CAISGTSFDEQFF. Written as DNA, the CDR3 is TGTGCCATCAGTGGGACTAGCTTCGATGAGCAGTTCTTC.

This clonotype turned up a few times. V gene TRBV20-1 combines with J gene TRBJ1-4; no reliable D call. The CDR3 sequence is 16 residues long. CDR1 DFQATT and CDR2 SNEGSKA come from the germline V gene (reference sequence). V was cut by 0 bases and J by 0 bases, with 11 bases left in between. CDR3 coding DNA: TGCAGTGCTAGAGATCGCCGGACTGCAACTAATGAAAAACTGTTTTTT. Residues: CSARDRRTATNEKLFF.

This clonotype was counted a few times. This chain links TRBV13 with TRBJ1-2; weak D call: TRBD1 (5 bases). Germline V gene lookup returns CDR1 PRHDT and CDR2 FYEKMQ (reference sequence). Trimming cost V 3 bases and J 3 bases, with 8 bases left between them. The CDR3 covers 13 residues. CDR3 protein: CASSFRGYYGYTF. The DNA for the CDR3 is TGTGCCAGCAGCTTTAGGGGATACTATGGCTACACCTTC.

This chain uses TRBV12-3 or TRBV12-4 with TRBJ1-5, with TRBD1 matching 7 bases. This CDR3 is built from 14 residues. With 6 bases clipped from V and 6 bases from J, the junction kept 8 bases outside the gene matches. For the CDR3, the DNA is TGTGCCAGCAGCCGACAGGGTTCGTCTCAGCCCCAGCATTTT. This encodes CASSRQGSSQPQHF.

This clonotype turned up a few times. The chain couples TRBV25-1 to TRBJ2-1, with 16 bases identical to TRBD2. The CDR3 runs to 19 residues. Germline V gene lookup returns CDR1 MGHDK and CDR2 SYGVNS. Trimming cost V 4 bases and J 7 bases; bases outside gene matches: 13. CDR3 sequence reads: CASSGIPGLAGGVRNEQFF. The CDR3 bases are TGTGCCAGCAGTGGTATACCGGGACTAGCGGGGGGGGTAAGAAATGAGCAGTTCTTC.

The table lists this clonotype with a few counts. The chain is built from TRBV24-1 and TRBJ2-1, with TRBD2 identical over 10 bases. Germline CDR1 KGHDR, CDR2 SFDVKD. Losses at the gene ends were 3 bases for V and 10 bases for J; bases not matched to a gene: 11. The CDR3 consists of 16 residues. DNA of the CDR3: TGTGCCACCAGTGATGGGCTAGCGGGGGAAAGGAACGAGCAGTTCTTC. As protein: CATSDGLAGERNEQFF.

The J gene is TRBJ2-7, the V gene TRBV29-1; D is perhaps TRBD2 (6 bases). The V and J ends lost 4 bases and 4 bases respectively, with 20 bases between them. There are 15 residues in the CDR3. Germline V gene lookup returns CDR1 SQVTM and CDR2 ANQGSEA. This chain's CDR3 is CSVGGGSLEGYEQYF. In nucleotides, the CDR3 is TGCAGCGTTGGGGGCGGCAGTTTGGAGGGATACGAGCAGTACTTC.

This chain connects TRBV7-9 to TRBJ2-3; D remains unclear. Looked up from germline, CDR1 is SEHNR and CDR2 is FQNEAQ (reference sequence). This CDR3 has 13 amino acids. Trimming left V 1 base short and J 5 bases short, with 7 bases between. The CDR3: CASSLVGIDTQYF. CDR3 DNA: TGTGCCAGCAGCTTAGTTGGGATAGATACGCAGTATTTT.

This clonotype showed up just a few times. The chain has TRBV7-9 and TRBJ1-2; no firm D call. Germline V gene data show CDR1 as SEHNR and CDR2 as FQNEAQ (reference sequence). Trimming stripped 5 bases from V and 4 bases from J, with 11 bases between. The CDR3 sequence is 13 residues long. The CDR3 here is CASSPLRGYGYTF. CDR3 sequence (DNA): TGTGCCAGCAGCCCCCTTCGTGGCTATGGCTACACCTTC.

This clonotype was found a few times. V gene TRBV11-2 combines with J gene TRBJ2-7, with D possibly being TRBD2 (5 bases). Trimming left V 1 base short and J 1 base short, with 17 bases between. This CDR3 region has 17 residues. Germline assignment: CDR1 SGHAT and CDR2 FQNNGV. The CDR3 reads CASSLGHASLISYEQYF. The CDR3 DNA reads TGTGCCAGCAGCTTAGGACATGCTAGCCTGATTTCCTACGAGCAGTACTTC.

V is TRBV21-1 and J is TRBJ2-7; the tabulated D call, TRBD2, remains unverified against the DNA. TRBV21-1 is a pseudogene locus. The CDR3 runs 18 residues. This CDR3 is CASSRPTSEGPLSYEQYF. In nucleotides, the CDR3 is TGTGCCAGCAGCAGACCGACTAGCGAGGGGCCTCTATCCTACGAGCAGTACTTC.

This chain links TRBV11-1 with TRBJ2-2, with D unclear. Per the germline V gene, CDR1 is SGHAT and CDR2 is FQDESV (reference sequence). Trimming pared 0 bases from V and 3 bases from J, leaving 5 bases between. The CDR3 length is 14 residues. CDR3 protein: CASSLARYTGELFF. The CDR3 DNA reads TGTGCCAGCAGCTTAGCGCGGTACACCGGGGAGCTGTTTTTT.

V and J are TRBV9 and TRBJ2-2; TRBD1 matches at 7 bases. The CDR3 is 15 residues long. The V gene end was trimmed by 0 bases and the J gene end by 4 bases; junction bases not matched to a gene: 3. CDR1 and CDR2 from the germline V gene are SGDLS and YYNGEE. CDR3 nucleotide sequence: TGTGCCAGCAGCGTAGAGGGGGCGGCCACCGGGGAGCTGTTTTTT. It encodes CASSVEGAATGELFF.

There are a few counts of this clonotype. The rearrangement joins TRBV13 to TRBJ2-3, with 11 positions matching TRBD2. The CDR3 extends over 18 amino acids. V lost 2 bases and J lost 0; bases outside the gene matches: 7. Germline values: CDR1 PRHDT, CDR2 FYEKMQ (reference sequence). CDR3 in DNA: TGTGCCAGCAGCTTACTCGGACTAGCGGGTTCTAGCACAGATACGCAGTATTTT. Translation: CASSLLGLAGSSTDTQYF.